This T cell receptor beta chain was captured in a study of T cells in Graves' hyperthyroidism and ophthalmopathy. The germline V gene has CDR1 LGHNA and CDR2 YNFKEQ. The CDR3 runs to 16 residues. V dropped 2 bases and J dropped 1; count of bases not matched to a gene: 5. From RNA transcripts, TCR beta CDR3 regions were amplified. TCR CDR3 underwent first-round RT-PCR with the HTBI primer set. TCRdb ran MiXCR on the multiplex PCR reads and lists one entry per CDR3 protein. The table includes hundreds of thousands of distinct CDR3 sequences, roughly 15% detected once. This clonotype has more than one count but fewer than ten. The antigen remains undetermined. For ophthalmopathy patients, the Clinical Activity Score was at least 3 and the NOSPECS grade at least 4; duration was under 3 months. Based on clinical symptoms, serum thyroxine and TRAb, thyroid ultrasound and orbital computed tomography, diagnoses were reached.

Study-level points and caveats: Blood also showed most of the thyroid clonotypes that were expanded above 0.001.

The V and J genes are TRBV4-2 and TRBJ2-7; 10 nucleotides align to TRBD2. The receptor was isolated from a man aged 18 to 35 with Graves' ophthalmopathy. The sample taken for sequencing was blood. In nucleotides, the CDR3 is TGTGCCAGCAGCCAATCACTAGCGGGGACTTCCTACGAGCAGTACTTC. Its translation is CASSQSLAGTSYEQYF.